This T cell receptor (beta chain) was observed in a study of blood T cell repertoires in COVID-19. Study information: Acute and convalescent COVID-19 samples came from the United States, Italy and Spain. T cells, B-cell-depleted T cells, or PBMCs provided the cDNA or gDNA that served as material.

The germline V gene has CDR1 SGHKS and CDR2 YYEKEE (reference sequence). V lost 2 bases and J lost 4; bases outside the gene matches: 6. This CDR3 has 16 residues. Here immunoSEQ multiplex PCR was the method, and the copy in TCRdb shows in-frame clones only, minus some. The sample yields 250,000 to 350,000 clones, around four fifths seen once. J is TRBJ2-4 and V is TRBV5-5, with TRBD1 matching over 10 bases. Specimen: peripheral blood. The TCR originated in a woman between 45 and 60 years old with active or convalescent COVID-19. As DNA, the CDR3 is TGTGCCAGCAGCTTCTGGGGGACAGGGGTAAAAAACATTCAGTACTTC. This gives the protein CASSFWGTGVKNIQYF.